Only a few counts were recorded for the clone carrying this T cell receptor beta chain. The antigen remains unidentified. This specimen comes from a study of blood T cells in healthy people across ages. Study observations and caveats: More naive CD4+ cells and higher diversity marked long-lived donors relative to aged donors. While age rose, TCR beta diversity per million T cells dropped in a roughly linear way.

The second PCR ran roughly 7 to 11 cycles with a sample-barcoded 5' primer and J-beta primers. TCRdb processed the 5' RACE reads anew with MiXCR; each CDR3 protein has one entry. Here the sample spans 1.5 million or so distinct CDR3 sequences, about 42% being singletons. V was cut by 6 bases and J by 3 bases, with 12 bases left in between. This CDR3 comprises 13 residues. The germline CDR1 and CDR2 sequences are DFQATT and SNEGSKA (reference sequence). This TCR derives from a woman between 18 and 29 years old in good health. The sequencing sample was made of blood. The V gene is TRBV20-1, the J gene TRBJ2-1; possibly TRBD1 for D (6 bases). The CDR3 DNA is TGCAGTGCCTCGTTAGGGGGCTACAATGAGCAGTTCTTC. This sequence encodes CSASLGGYNEQFF.